This passage covers 27 T cell receptor beta chains from one sample sequenced in a study of blood T cells in healthy people across ages. A second roughly 6 to 11 cycle PCR used barcoded and J-beta primers. TCRdb fed the 5' RACE reads into MiXCR, producing one record per CDR3 protein. The sample has approximately 1,100,000 distinct CDR3 sequences, around 43% seen once. Sequencing used blood. The receptors here all came from a woman aged 60-75 years in good health.

The CDR3 nucleotides read TGCAGTGCAATCGCGACCGGGACAGACCAAGAGACCCAGTACTTC. Translation gives CSAIATGTDQETQYF. The V call is TRBV20-1, the J call TRBJ2-4; 7 positions match TRBD1. Near its end, the DNA agrees better with TRBJ2-5, so the J call may be wrong. From germline, CDR1 is DFQATT and CDR2 SNEGSKA (reference sequence). CDR3 length equals 15 residues.

This clonotype has just a few counts. The rearrangement joins TRBV7-3 to TRBJ2-5; tentatively, D is TRBD1 (5 bases). The CDR3 consists of 15 residues. Germline-derived CDR1 and CDR2 are SGHTA and FQGTGA. V lost 5 bases and J 11 bases, leaving 24 bases between the germline ends. This CDR3 is CASSPGSVSYNEQYF. CDR3 DNA sequence: TGTGCCAGCAGCCCAGGGTCGGTGTCCTACAATGAGCAGTACTTC.

The chain couples TRBV5-1 to TRBJ1-1; D is possibly TRBD1 (6 bases). Trimming removed 3 bases from V and 2 bases from J, with 20 bases in between. Germline V lookup: CDR1 SGHRS, CDR2 YFSETQ. The CDR3 is 17 residues long. In DNA, the CDR3 is TGCGCCAGCAGCTCGACAGGTCAAACGGTGCAAAACACTGAAGCTTTCTTT. It encodes CASSSTGQTVQNTEAFF.

This CDR3 is CASSVAGSSDYTDTQYF. The CDR3 coding sequence is TGTGCCAGCAGCGTAGCGGGTAGTAGCGACTACACAGATACGCAGTATTTT. This chain joins TRBV9 and TRBJ2-3; perhaps TRBD2 as D (5 bases). Trimming took off 0 bases at V and 2 bases at J, with 16 bases between the two ends. Germline CDR1 SGDLS, CDR2 YYNGEE. The CDR3 has 17 residues.

This clonotype was observed a handful of times. The chain joins TRBV10-3 to TRBJ2-1; 13 bases line up with TRBD2. CDR1 and CDR2 from the germline V gene are ENHRY and SYGVKD. The length of the CDR3 is 22 residues. Trimming removed 1 base from V and 7 bases from J; junction bases left unmatched: 22. CDR3 sequence reads: CAISEYLSSGVARTSGSNEQFF. The DNA for the CDR3 is TGTGCCATCAGTGAGTATTTGTCCTCGGGTGTTGCCAGGACTAGCGGGAGTAATGAGCAGTTCTTC.

J is TRBJ2-2 and V is TRBV15; D possibly corresponds to TRBD1 (5 bases). There are 17 residues in the CDR3. With 0 bases removed from V and 5 bases from J, the gap between germline ends came to 16 bases. CDR1 and CDR2 (germline): LNHNV, YYDKDF (reference sequence). CDR3 residues: CATSRDPPGGQTGELFF. The CDR3 bases are TGTGCCACCAGCAGAGATCCCCCCGGCGGACAAACCGGGGAGCTGTTTTTT.

A word on this clonotype: A much larger clone lies one base from this, so it may be a read error. The chain has TRBV4-2 and TRBJ2-7; TRBD2 aligns across 13 bases. The germline CDR1 and CDR2 sequences are LGHNA and YNFKEQ. J was trimmed by 10 bases and V by 1 base; bases with no gene match: 13. CDR3 length: 17 amino acids. CDR3 sequence (DNA): TGTGCCAGCAGCCAAGCGGGACTAGCGGGATCCCAAGAGGCCCAGTACTTC. This codes for CASSQAGLAGSQEAQYF.

Here the CDR3 DNA reads TGTGCCAGCAGTCCCTGGGACAGGGGGGGAACTGAAGCTTTCTTT. The encoded protein is CASSPWDRGGTEAFF. The chain couples TRBV27 to TRBJ1-1; 11 nucleotides line up with TRBD1. The CDR3 consists of 15 residues. Germline CDR1 MNHEY, CDR2 SMNVEV (reference sequence). V trimming: 5 bases; J trimming: 5 bases; junction bases outside the gene matches: 7.

This chain links TRBV20-1 with TRBJ1-1; 7 bases fit TRBD1. J gave up 8 bases and V 3 bases, and 3 bases lay outside the gene matches. CDR3 length equals 11 residues. Germline loops: CDR1 DFQATT, CDR2 SNEGSKA (reference sequence). CDR3 sequence (DNA): TGCAGTGCTAGGGACAGGACCGAAGCTTTCTTT. As protein: CSARDRTEAFF.

Concerning this clonotype itself: It may be a read error: a sequence one base away is much more abundant. This chain links TRBV29-1 with TRBJ2-7; 9 bases match TRBD1. This CDR3 is built from 12 residues. The germline gives CDR1 SQVTM, CDR2 ANQGSEA. J gave up 4 bases and V 7 bases, and 5 bases lay outside the gene matches. The DNA of the CDR3 is TGCAGCGCCGGACAGGGGCAATACGAGCAGTACTTC. Encoded protein: CSAGQGQYEQYF.

The chain joins TRBV7-8 to TRBJ1-2, with 7 bases lining up with TRBD1. Trimming at V came to 5 bases and at J to 8 bases, leaving 14 bases not matched to a gene. Per germline, CDR1 SGHVS and CDR2 FQNEAQ. The CDR3 has 15 residues. In DNA form, the CDR3 reads TGTGCCAGCAGCACCCCTAGACAGGGCCTTAGAGGCTACACCTTC. Its protein is CASSTPRQGLRGYTF.

This clonotype was seen a few times. This chain connects TRBV7-7 to TRBJ2-3; 8 bases are a match to TRBD2. Germline trimming cut 4 bases from V and 4 bases from J; bases unmatched to any gene: 4. The CDR3 totals 14 residues. CDR1 is SSHAT and CDR2 is FNYEAQ in the germline V gene (reference sequence). The chain's CDR3 is CASSSGRGADTQYF. DNA of the CDR3: TGTGCCAGCAGCTCCGGGAGGGGGGCAGATACGCAGTATTTT.

The genes are TRBV5-1 and TRBJ2-1; the D gene could be TRBD1 or TRBD2 (5 bases each). The DNA end is a closer match to TRBJ2-7, so the J assignment may be wrong. The CDR3 extends over 15 amino acids. From germline, CDR1 is SGHRS and CDR2 YFSETQ. CDR3 in amino acids: CASSWDGNSYNEQYF. CDR3 nucleotide sequence: TGCGCCAGCAGCTGGGACGGTAACTCCTACAATGAGCAGTACTTC.

The V and J genes are TRBV27 and TRBJ2-1, with D possibly TRBD1 on 5 matching bases. Between the trimmed V and J ends, which lost 5 bases and 5 bases, there was a span of 19 bases. The CDR3 runs to 16 residues. Germline V gene data show CDR1 as MNHEY and CDR2 as SMNVEV (reference sequence). In DNA form, the CDR3 reads TGTGCCAGCAGTAAGCAGGGAAATGGGCCTAACAATGAGCAGTTCTTC. This sequence encodes CASSKQGNGPNNEQFF.

The genes are TRBV6-5 and TRBJ2-1, with TRBD2 matching over 11 bases. CDR3 length: 15 residues. In germline, CDR1 is MNHEY, CDR2 SVGAGI. With 5 bases clipped from V and 8 bases from J, the junction kept 8 bases outside the gene matches. This CDR3 reads CASSNVAGGPYEQFF. As DNA, the CDR3 is TGTGCCAGCAGTAACGTAGCGGGAGGGCCATATGAGCAGTTCTTC.

This clonotype appeared a single time. V gene TRBV5-6 combines with J gene TRBJ2-3, with TRBD2 as a possible D gene (6 bases). The V and J ends lost 4 bases and 1 base respectively, with 16 bases between them. Germline assignment: CDR1 SGHDT and CDR2 YYEEEE. The CDR3 runs to 16 residues. CDR3 nucleotides: TGTGCCAGCAGCAGTGCCGTTCCTAGCGGCACAGATACGCAGTATTTT. Protein sequence: CASSSAVPSGTDTQYF.

This chain uses TRBV18 with TRBJ2-5; either TRBD1 or TRBD2 may supply D (6 bases each). Germline assignment: CDR1 KGHSH and CDR2 LQKENI. The germline V and J ends were trimmed by 6 bases and 1 base, with 15 bases remaining between them. CDR3 size: 15 residues. CDR3 sequence (DNA): TGTGCCAGCTCTAATACGGGGGCCGCCCAAGAGACCCAGTACTTC. Translated, it gives CASSNTGAAQETQYF.

Comments on this clonotype: Lacking the conserved final phenylalanine or tryptophan, this CDR3 likely reflects a read error. This sequence joins TRBV6-2 or TRBV6-3 and TRBJ2-5; TRBD2 matches 8 bases. The J call may not be correct, given that the DNA end is closer to TRBJ2-1. CDR1 is MNHEY, CDR2 SVGEGT, per germline. The CDR3 extends over 16 amino acids. The CDR3 DNA reads TGTGCCAGCAGTTCGCCCGGGAGGGGCCGGGGGAAGGAGCAGTTCCTC. The encoded protein is CASSSPGRGRGKEQFL.

The rearrangement uses TRBV6-1 and TRBJ2-5; TRBD1 is a possible D gene (6 bases). CDR1 is MNHNS and CDR2 is SASEGT in the germline V gene. The CDR3 runs to 13 residues. V gave up 5 bases and J gave up 5 bases, with 12 bases separating them. The CDR3 loop is CASSRGQSETQYF. CDR3 in DNA: TGTGCCAGCAGTAGAGGACAGAGCGAGACCCAGTACTTC.

The count of this clonotype is one. The chain links TRBV7-6 to TRBJ2-5; 7 nucleotides agree with TRBD1. There are 15 residues in the CDR3. V dropped 4 bases and J dropped 5; count of bases not matched to a gene: 10. Germline CDR1 SGHVS, CDR2 FNYEAQ. CDR3 sequence: CASSSGDRAGETQYF. The CDR3 nucleotides are TGTGCCAGCAGCTCCGGTGACAGGGCTGGGGAGACCCAGTACTTC.

V and J are TRBV6-2 or TRBV6-3 and TRBJ2-5; D could derive from TRBD1 or TRBD2 (5 bases each). V lost 4 bases to trimming and J lost 13 bases, with 19 bases between them. Germline CDR1 and CDR2: MNHEY and SVGEGT. The CDR3 loop spans 13 amino acids. The CDR3 nucleotides read TGTGCCAGCAGTTCGAGTCCCGGGACGTTTGGGTACTTC. Protein product: CASSSSPGTFGYF.

This clonotype was counted only a few times. The gene calls are TRBV27 and TRBJ2-1; D remains unclear. Trimming removed 5 bases from V and 2 bases from J, with 10 bases in between. Germline-derived CDR1 and CDR2 are MNHEY and SMNVEV (reference sequence). This CDR3 comprises 14 residues. CDR3 in amino acids: CASSVARTYNEQFF. In DNA, the CDR3 is TGTGCCAGCAGTGTAGCCCGGACCTACAATGAGCAGTTCTTC.

The chain is built from TRBV13 and TRBJ2-5; D unresolved. V was cut by 0 bases and J by 4 bases, with 12 bases left in between. The length of the CDR3 is 15 residues. The germline V gene has CDR1 PRHDT and CDR2 FYEKMQ (reference sequence). Here the CDR3 DNA reads TGTGCCAGCAGCTTAGGCACGGAGTCCGGAGAGACCCAGTACTTC. Amino acid sequence: CASSLGTESGETQYF.

The sample holds a few counts of this clonotype. The rearrangement uses TRBV6-1 and TRBJ1-2; TRBD1 matches at 8 bases. This CDR3 is 12 amino acids long. Per germline, CDR1 MNHNS and CDR2 SASEGT. J gave up 10 bases and V 2 bases, and 3 bases lay outside the gene matches. Here the CDR3 reads CASSERDRLYTF. DNA of the CDR3: TGTGCCAGCAGTGAACGGGACAGGCTCTACACCTTC.

This clonotype was observed a handful of times. The V gene is TRBV7-3, the J gene TRBJ2-3; the D is unclear. The CDR3 runs to 14 residues. Germline V gives CDR1 SGHTA, CDR2 FQGTGA. Trimming shortened V by 2 bases and J by 4 bases, and 10 bases separated the two germline ends. This CDR3 reads CASSLFGLPDTQYF. The CDR3 DNA sequence: TGTGCCAGCAGCTTATTTGGCCTACCAGATACGCAGTATTTT.

On this clonotype: This could be a read error, since a much larger clone is one nucleotide away. The CDR3 is CNASTGRYGEQYF. CDR3 sequence (DNA): TGCAATGCTAGCACCGGGAGATATGGCGAGCAGTACTTC. This chain uses TRBV20-1 with TRBJ2-7, with a possible D match to TRBD2 (6 bases). Germline V gene sequence: CDR1 DFQATT, CDR2 SNEGSKA (reference sequence). The CDR3 has 13 residues.

This chain links TRBV2 with TRBJ1-1; tentative D call: TRBD1 (6 bases). CDR1 is SNHLY and CDR2 is FYNNEI in the germline V gene. The V end lost 6 bases, the J end lost 3 bases, and 11 bases lay between the germline ends. This CDR3 comprises 13 residues. CDR3: CASREQGYTEAFF. The CDR3 region has the DNA TGTGCCAGCAGGGAACAGGGTTACACTGAAGCTTTCTTT.